Here is one TCR beta chain with its context. Plated together were around 200,000 CFSE-labeled responder cells and around 200,000 irradiated, violet-dye-labeled stimulator cells. Cell sorting after the reaction yielded proliferating CFSE-low CD3+CD4+ and CD3+CD8+ responders. Some clones are missing from TCRdb's copy, which holds only in-frame ones; the method was immunoSEQ multiplex PCR. The data hold roughly 15,000 clones, with 30% to 40% observed a single time. This sample was taken from a study of graft-versus-host responses after intestinal transplantation. Study at large: Multivisceral, liver-intestinal, or isolated intestinal grafts went to recipients. Study-wide points: Marrow from the recipient contained GvH clones, some of which had appeared first in ileum or blood. Early after transplant, HvG declines were associated with peak levels of circulating GvH clones.

CDR1 and CDR2 (germline): MNHNS, SASEGT. The V end was cut by 3 bases, the J end by 7 bases, with 12 bases between. The CDR3 runs 13 residues. The sample consisted of alloreactive CD8+ T cells from a mixed lymphocyte reaction culture, taken before intestinal transplant. This sample's subset: CFSE-low proliferating T cells sorted from roughly six-day pre-transplant mixed lymphocyte reaction (GvH or HvG direction). This receptor was identified in a human patient who received an intestinal transplant. This chain uses TRBV6-1 with TRBJ1-1; unclear D gene. The CDR3 DNA reads as TGTGCCAGCAGTGAGTCCCCCGTTGGTGAAGCTTTCTTT. Translating gives CASSESPVGEAFF.